This is a list of T cell receptor beta chains from one sample in a study of glioma-infiltrating T cells after dendritic cell vaccination. TCRdb keeps only in-frame clones here, not all; method: immunoSEQ multiplex PCR. This sample has tens of thousands of clones, with 80% to 90% found just once. Specimen: blood, collected after dendritic cell vaccination. All receptors come from a human donor with glioblastoma. CDR3s include the opening cysteine and the closing phenylalanine or tryptophan. Each record gives: clone size, V gene, J gene, CDR3 protein. Only part of the rows carry a size: once, few, many, or a class if the clone is expanded.

-	TRBV6-5	TRBJ2-7	CASSLIPGTGSYEQYF
-	TRBV28	TRBJ1-6	CASSFPSSDSPLHF
once	TRBV15	TRBJ2-7	CATSREDSGSGYEQYF
-	TRBV7-2	TRBJ1-2	CASSFRDLPLGDGYTF
few	TRBV10-3	TRBJ2-5	CAISGTSGRGLVETQYF
-	TRBV28	TRBJ2-1	CASSLGGTGSNEQFF
-	TRBV5-4	TRBJ2-3	CASSLGGGESTDTQYF
-	TRBV10-1	TRBJ2-1	CASSDSDRFLSNEQFF
-	TRBV15	TRBJ1-1	CATSPDRGNTEAFF
once	TRBV7-2	TRBJ2-7	CASRKHPGLVNEQYF
-	TRBV6-4	TRBJ1-1	CASSDLQGWNTEAFF
-	TRBV6-5	TRBJ2-7	CASSPLAGVGEQYF
-	TRBV9	TRBJ2-5	CASSVTGGWETQYF
-	TRBV7-9	TRBJ2-7	CASSLALGGLSSYEQYF
-	TRBV5-1	TRBJ2-3	CASSLAGRGVTDTQYF
-	TRBV19	TRBJ2-3	CASSPGWGGDTQYF